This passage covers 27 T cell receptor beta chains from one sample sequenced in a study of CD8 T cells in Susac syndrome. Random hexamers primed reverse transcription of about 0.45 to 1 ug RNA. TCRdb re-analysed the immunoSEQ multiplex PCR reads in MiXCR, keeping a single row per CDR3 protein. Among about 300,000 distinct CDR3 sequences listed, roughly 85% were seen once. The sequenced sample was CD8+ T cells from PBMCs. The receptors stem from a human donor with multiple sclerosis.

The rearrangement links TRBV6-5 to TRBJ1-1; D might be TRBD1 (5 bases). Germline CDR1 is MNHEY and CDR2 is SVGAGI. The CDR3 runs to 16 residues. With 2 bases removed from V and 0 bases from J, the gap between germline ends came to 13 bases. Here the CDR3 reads CASSYAPGPLNTEAFF. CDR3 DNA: TGTGCCAGCAGTTACGCCCCGGGACCGCTGAACACTGAAGCTTTCTTT.

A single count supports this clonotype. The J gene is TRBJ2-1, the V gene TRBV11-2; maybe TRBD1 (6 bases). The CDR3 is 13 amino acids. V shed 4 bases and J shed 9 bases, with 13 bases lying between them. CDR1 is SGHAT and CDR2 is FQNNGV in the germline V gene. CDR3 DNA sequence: TGTGCCAGCAGCTCCCTCGGGACATTTGAGCAGTTCTTC. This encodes CASSSLGTFEQFF.

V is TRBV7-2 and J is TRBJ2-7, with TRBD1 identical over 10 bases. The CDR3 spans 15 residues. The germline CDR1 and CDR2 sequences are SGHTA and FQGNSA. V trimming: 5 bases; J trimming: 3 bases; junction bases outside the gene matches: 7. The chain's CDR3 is CASSPDRGRGYEQYF. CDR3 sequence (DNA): TGTGCCAGCAGCCCAGACAGGGGGCGCGGCTACGAGCAGTACTTC.

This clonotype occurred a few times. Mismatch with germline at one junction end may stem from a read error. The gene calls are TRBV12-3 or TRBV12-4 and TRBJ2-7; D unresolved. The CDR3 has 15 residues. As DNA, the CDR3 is TGTGCCAGCAGTTTAGGGACCCCAAACGGGCACGAGCAGTATTTC. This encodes CASSLGTPNGHEQYF.

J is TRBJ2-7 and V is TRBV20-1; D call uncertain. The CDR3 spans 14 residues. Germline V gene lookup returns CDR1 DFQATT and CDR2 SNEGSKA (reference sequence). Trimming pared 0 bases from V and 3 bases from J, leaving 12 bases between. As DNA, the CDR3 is TGCAGTGCTAGAGATCATCCCTCTAGCTACGAGCAGTACTTC. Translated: CSARDHPSSYEQYF.

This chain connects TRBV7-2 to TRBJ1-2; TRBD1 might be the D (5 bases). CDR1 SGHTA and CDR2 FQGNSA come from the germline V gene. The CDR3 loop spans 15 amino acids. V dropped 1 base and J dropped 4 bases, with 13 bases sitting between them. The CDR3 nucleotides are TGTGCCAGCAGCTTAGGATTGCGGGGACGCTATGGCTACACCTTC. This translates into CASSLGLRGRYGYTF.

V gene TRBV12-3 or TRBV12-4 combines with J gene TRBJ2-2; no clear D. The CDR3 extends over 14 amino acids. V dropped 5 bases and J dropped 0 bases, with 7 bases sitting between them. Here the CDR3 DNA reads TGTGCCAGCAGTCCGAGCCCGAACACCGGGGAGCTGTTTTTT. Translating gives CASSPSPNTGELFF.

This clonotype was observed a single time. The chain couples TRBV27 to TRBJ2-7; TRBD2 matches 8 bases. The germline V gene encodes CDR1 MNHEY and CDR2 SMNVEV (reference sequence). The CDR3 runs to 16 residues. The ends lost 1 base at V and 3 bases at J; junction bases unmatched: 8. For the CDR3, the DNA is TGTGCCAGCAGTTTATACACGGGAGGGCGTCGCTACGAGCAGTACTTC. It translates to CASSLYTGGRRYEQYF.

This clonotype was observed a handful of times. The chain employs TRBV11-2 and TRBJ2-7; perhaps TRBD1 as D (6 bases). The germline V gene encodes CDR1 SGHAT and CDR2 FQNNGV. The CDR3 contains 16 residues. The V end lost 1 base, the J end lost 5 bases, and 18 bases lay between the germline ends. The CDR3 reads CASSLVKGVAVDEQYF. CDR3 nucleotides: TGTGCCAGCAGCTTAGTAAAGGGGGTGGCGGTTGACGAGCAGTACTTC.

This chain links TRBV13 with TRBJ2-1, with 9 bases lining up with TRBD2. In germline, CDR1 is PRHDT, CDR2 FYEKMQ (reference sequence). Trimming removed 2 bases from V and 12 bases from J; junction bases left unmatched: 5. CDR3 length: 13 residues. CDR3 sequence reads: CASSLRLAEVQFF. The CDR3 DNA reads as TGTGCCAGCAGCTTAAGACTAGCGGAGGTGCAGTTCTTC.

The CDR3 protein is CAISEGLAGQAIQYF. The CDR3 region has the DNA TGTGCCATCAGTGAAGGCCTAGCGGGACAAGCCATTCAGTACTTC. The gene calls are TRBV10-3 and TRBJ2-4; 9 bases line up with TRBD2. The CDR3 length is 15 residues. The V and J ends lost 3 bases and 9 bases, in that order; junction bases with no gene match: 9. Germline lookup yields CDR1 ENHRY and CDR2 SYGVKD.

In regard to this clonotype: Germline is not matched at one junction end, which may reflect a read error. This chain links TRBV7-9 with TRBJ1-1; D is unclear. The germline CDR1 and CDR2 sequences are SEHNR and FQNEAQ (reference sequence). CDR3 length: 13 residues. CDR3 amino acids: CAGSQAENTEAFF. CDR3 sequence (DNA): TGCGCCGGCAGCCAAGCTGAGAACACTGAAGCTTTCTTT.

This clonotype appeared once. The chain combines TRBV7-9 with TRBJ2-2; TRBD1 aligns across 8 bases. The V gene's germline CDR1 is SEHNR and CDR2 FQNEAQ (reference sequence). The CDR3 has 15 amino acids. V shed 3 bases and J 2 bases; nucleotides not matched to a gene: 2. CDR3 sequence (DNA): TGTGCCAGCAGCTTCACAGGGGGTAACACCGGGGAGCTGTTTTTT. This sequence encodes CASSFTGGNTGELFF.

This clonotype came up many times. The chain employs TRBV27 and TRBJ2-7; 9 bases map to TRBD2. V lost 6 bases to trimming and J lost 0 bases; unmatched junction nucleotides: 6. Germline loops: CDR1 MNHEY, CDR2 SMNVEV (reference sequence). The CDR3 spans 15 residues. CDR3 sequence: CASSPSSGSSYEQYF. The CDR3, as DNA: TGTGCCAGCAGCCCAAGTAGCGGGAGCTCCTACGAGCAGTACTTC.

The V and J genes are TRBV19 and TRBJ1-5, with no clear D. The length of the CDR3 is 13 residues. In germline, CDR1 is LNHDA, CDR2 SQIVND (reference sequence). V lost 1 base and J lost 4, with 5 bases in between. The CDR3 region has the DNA TGTGCCAGTAGTATAGCGGAGAATCAGCCCCAGCATTTT. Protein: CASSIAENQPQHF.

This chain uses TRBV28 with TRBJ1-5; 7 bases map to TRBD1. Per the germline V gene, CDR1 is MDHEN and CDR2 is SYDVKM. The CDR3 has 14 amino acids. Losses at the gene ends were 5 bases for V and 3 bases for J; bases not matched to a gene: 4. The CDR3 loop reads CASSQQGYNQPQHF. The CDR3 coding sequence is TGTGCCAGCAGTCAACAGGGGTACAATCAGCCCCAGCATTTT.

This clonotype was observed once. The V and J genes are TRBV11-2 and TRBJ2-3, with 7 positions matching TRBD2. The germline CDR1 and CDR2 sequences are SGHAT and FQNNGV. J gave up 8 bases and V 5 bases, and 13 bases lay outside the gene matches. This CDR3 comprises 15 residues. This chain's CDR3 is CASSLWREWRGTQYF. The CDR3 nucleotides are TGTGCCAGCAGCCTCTGGCGGGAGTGGAGGGGTACGCAGTATTTT.

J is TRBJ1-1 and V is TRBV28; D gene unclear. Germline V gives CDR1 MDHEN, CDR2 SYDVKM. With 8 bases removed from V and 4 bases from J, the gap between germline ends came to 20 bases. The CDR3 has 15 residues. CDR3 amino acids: CASVRERLHGTEAFF. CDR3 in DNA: TGTGCCAGCGTCAGAGAGCGCCTGCACGGCACTGAAGCTTTCTTT. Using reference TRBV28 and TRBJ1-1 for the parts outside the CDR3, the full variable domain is DVKVTQSSRYLVKRTGEKVFLECVQDMDHENMFWYRQDPGLGLRLIYFSYDVKMKEKGDIPEGYSVSREKKERFSLILESASTNQTSMYLCASVRERLHGTEAFFGQGTRLTVV.

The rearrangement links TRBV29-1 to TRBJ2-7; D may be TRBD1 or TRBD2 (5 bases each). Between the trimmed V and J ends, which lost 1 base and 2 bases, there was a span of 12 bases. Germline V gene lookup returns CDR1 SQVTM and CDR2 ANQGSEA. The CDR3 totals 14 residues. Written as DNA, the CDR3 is TGCAGCGTTGAAGCCCCGGGGACGACCTACGAGCAGTACTTC. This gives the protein CSVEAPGTTYEQYF.

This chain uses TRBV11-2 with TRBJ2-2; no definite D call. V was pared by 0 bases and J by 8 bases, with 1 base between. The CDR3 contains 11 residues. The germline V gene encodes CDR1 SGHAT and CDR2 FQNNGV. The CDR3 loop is CASSLEGELFF. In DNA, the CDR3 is TGTGCCAGCAGCTTAGAAGGGGAGCTGTTTTTT.

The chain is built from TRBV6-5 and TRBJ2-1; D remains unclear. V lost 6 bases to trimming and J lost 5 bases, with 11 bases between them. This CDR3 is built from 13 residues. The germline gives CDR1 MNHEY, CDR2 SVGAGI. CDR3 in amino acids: CASSARGHNEQFF. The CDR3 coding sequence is TGTGCCAGCAGCGCCAGAGGCCACAATGAGCAGTTCTTC.

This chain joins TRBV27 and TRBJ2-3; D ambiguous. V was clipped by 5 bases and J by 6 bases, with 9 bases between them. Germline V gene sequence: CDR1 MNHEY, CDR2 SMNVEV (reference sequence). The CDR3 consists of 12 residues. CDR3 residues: CASSQRDDTQYF. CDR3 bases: TGTGCCAGCAGTCAAAGAGATGATACGCAGTATTTT.

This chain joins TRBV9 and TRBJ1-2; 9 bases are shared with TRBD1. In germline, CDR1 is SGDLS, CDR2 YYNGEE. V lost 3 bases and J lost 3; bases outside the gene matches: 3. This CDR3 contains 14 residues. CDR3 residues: CASSGDREHYGYTF. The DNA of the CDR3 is TGTGCCAGCAGCGGGGACAGGGAGCACTATGGCTACACCTTC.

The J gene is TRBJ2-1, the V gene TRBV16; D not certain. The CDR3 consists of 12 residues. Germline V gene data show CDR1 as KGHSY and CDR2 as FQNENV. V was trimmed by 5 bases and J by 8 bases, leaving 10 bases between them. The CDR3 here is CASSSQRDEQFF. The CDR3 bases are TGTGCCAGCAGCAGCCAACGCGATGAGCAGTTCTTC.

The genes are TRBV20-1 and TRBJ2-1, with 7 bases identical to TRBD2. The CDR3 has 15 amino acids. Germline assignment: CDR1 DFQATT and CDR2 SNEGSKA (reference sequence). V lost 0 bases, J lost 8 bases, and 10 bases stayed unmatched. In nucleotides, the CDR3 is TGCAGTGCTAGAGATTACGGCGGGAGTAGCGATGAGCAGTTCTTC. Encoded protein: CSARDYGGSSDEQFF.

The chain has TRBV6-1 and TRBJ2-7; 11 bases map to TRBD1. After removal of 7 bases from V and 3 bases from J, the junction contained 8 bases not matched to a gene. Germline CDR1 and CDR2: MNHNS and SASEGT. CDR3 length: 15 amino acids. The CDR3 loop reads CASNIGQGALYEQYF. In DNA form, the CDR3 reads TGTGCCAGCAATATTGGACAGGGGGCTCTCTACGAGCAGTACTTC.

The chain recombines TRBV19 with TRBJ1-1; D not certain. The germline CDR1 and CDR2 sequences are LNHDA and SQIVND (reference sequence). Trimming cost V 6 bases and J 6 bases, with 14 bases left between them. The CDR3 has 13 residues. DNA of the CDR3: TGTGCCAGTAGAAATGGACCATGGGCTGAAGCTTTCTTT. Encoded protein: CASRNGPWAEAFF.